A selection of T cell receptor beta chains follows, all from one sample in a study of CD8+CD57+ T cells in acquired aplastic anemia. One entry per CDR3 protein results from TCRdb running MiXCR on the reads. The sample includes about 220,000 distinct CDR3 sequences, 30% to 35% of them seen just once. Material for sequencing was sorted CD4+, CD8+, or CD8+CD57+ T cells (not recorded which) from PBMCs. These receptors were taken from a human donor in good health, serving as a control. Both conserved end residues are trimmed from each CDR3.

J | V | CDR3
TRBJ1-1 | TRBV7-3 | ASSYRGDTEAF
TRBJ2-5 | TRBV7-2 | ASSREGAGGEETQY
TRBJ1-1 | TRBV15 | ATSNGYNTEAF
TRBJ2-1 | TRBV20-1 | SPRRGAYNEQF
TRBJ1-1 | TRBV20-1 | SAGDATGGNTEAF
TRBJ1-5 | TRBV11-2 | ASSFTGPGSGNQPQH
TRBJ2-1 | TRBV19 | AWSTDPASYNEQF
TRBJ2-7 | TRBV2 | ASSELGAY
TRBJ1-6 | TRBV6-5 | ASSYLGQGHSPLH
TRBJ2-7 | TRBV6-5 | ASRRTGSNEQY
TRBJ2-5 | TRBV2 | ATLPPGQGKVETQY
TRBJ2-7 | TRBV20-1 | SATSGSPPYEQY
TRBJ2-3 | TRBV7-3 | ASSARQGADTQY
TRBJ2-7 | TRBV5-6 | ASSTGQLGEQY
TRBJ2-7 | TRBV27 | ASSLNRLTEQY
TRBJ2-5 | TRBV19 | ASRKGGGKETQY
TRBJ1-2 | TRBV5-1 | ASSTLDSYGYT